The present entry profiles one T cell receptor (beta chain) with its context. The data were taken from a study of T cell changes during pregnancy in multiple sclerosis. Clones were sequenced by immunoSEQ multiplex PCR, and TCRdb holds only the in-frame ones, with some missing. The data hold 70,000 to 80,000 clones, with 80% to 95% observed a single time. The germline gives CDR1 GTSNPN, CDR2 SVGIG (reference sequence). The CDR3 consists of 15 residues. With V trimmed by 2 bases and J by 7 bases, 4 bases remained unmatched. The source material was peripheral blood, sampled in the first trimester of pregnancy. The chain uses TRBV30 and TRBJ2-2, with 13 bases lining up with TRBD2. The clonotype was recovered from a female donor with multiple sclerosis, enrolled in a pregnancy study. The DNA of the CDR3 is TGTGCCTGGAGTACTAGCGGGAGGGAGGACGGGGAGCTGTTTTTT. Translated: CAWSTSGREDGELFF.